This TCR beta chain was sequenced during a study of T cell changes during pregnancy in multiple sclerosis (dated by TCRdb to about 2019). Background for the entire study: In women with multiple sclerosis, the researchers looked at how the T cell repertoire shifted as pregnancy progressed.

From its cysteine to its phenylalanine, the CDR3 spans 14 amino acids. Of the read, only the CDR3 DNA is kept; its 42 bases are in frame from base 1. V has 4 bases trimmed and J has 5 bases trimmed; junction bases matching no gene number 7. According to the germline V gene, CDR1 reads MGHRA and CDR2 reads YSYEKL. About this clone: The antigen this receptor binds is unknown. No base-level quality is on record; no much larger clone is a single base apart.

The receptor library was made with the immunoSEQ multiplex PCR assay. TCRdb obtained this table from immuneACCESS and retained in-frame rearrangements with V and J assigned. These tables miss some clones; where compared with another copy, unresolved V genes account for less than half of the shortfall, and the remainder is unexplained. This sample is represented by roughly 40,000 clones; less than 95% of them were singletons. The ten largest make up around 1.6% of the sample. This sequence was found in a female donor with multiple sclerosis, enrolled in a pregnancy study. The material was peripheral blood, obtained in the third trimester of pregnancy. Rearrangement joined TRBV4-1 to TRBJ2-5, and 7 bases in between align with TRBD2. The nucleotides read TGCGCCAGCAGCCCTTGGGAGGGTATCGAGACCCAGTACTTC. It translates to CASSPWEGIETQYF.